Below are 20 T cell receptor beta chains sequenced from a single sample in a study of blood T cell repertoires in COVID-19. This table comes from immunoSEQ multiplex PCR, and its TCRdb copy is limited to in-frame clones, with some not included. The sample consists of more than 250,000 clones, 87% of them appearing once. Source material: PBMCs or T cells enriched from blood (not recorded which). The receptors come from a woman between 25 and 40 years old who had recovered from COVID-19.

As to this clone: This specimen includes other DNA sequences encoding the same CDR3. The chain recombines TRBV18 with TRBJ2-7; D gene uncertain. Trimming removed 3 bases from V and 0 bases from J, with 6 bases in between. Germline-derived CDR1 and CDR2 are KGHSH and LQKENI. The CDR3 is 13 residues long. The CDR3 is CASSPGSSYEQYF. The CDR3 nucleotides read TGTGCCAGCTCACCGGGCAGCTCCTACGAGCAGTACTTC. The whole variable domain, filled in from reference TRBV18 and TRBJ2-7, reads NAGVMQNPRHLVRRRGQEARLRCSPMKGHSHVYWYRQLPEEGLKFMVYLQKENIIDESGMPKERFSAEFPKEGPSILRIQQVVRGDSAAYFCASSPGSSYEQYFGPGTRLTVT.

V and J are TRBV5-5 and TRBJ2-7; 7 bases fit TRBD1. Germline V gene lookup returns CDR1 SGHKS and CDR2 YYEKEE (reference sequence). Trimming cost V 4 bases and J 2 bases; bases outside gene matches: 6. The CDR3 covers 14 residues. The CDR3 sequence: CASSVRGGPYEQYF. The DNA for the CDR3 is TGTGCCAGCAGCGTCAGAGGGGGCCCCTACGAGCAGTACTTC.

This rearrangement joins TRBV5-1 to TRBJ2-1; TRBD2 matches 12 bases. V was pared by 4 bases and J by 12 bases, with 17 bases of the junction left unmatched. Germline V lookup: CDR1 SGHRS, CDR2 YFSETQ. The CDR3 sequence is 17 residues long. CDR3 residues: CASSPRTSGVEMSGQFF. The CDR3 DNA sequence: TGCGCCAGCAGCCCCCGGACTAGCGGGGTTGAAATGAGCGGGCAGTTCTTC. Complete variable domain (other parts from reference TRBV5-1 and TRBJ2-1): KAGVTQTPRYLIKTRGQQVTLSCSPISGHRSVSWYQQTPGQGLQFLFEYFSETQRNKGNFPGRFSGRQFSNSRSEMNVSTLELGDSALYLCASSPRTSGVEMSGQFFGPGTRLTVL.

The CDR3 spells CASSRDRGRNLGYTF. The CDR3 nucleotides read TGTGCCAGCAGCCGAGACAGGGGGCGTAATCTGGGCTACACCTTC. The V and J genes are TRBV13 and TRBJ1-2, with 10 bases aligning to TRBD1. CDR1 is PRHDT and CDR2 is FYEKMQ in the germline V gene (reference sequence). Trimming took 5 bases from V and 8 from J; bases not matched to a gene: 11. The CDR3 sequence is 15 residues long.

This clone was recorded only once. The chain uses TRBV28 and TRBJ2-7; 7 nucleotides agree with TRBD1. Germline CDR1 is MDHEN and CDR2 is SYDVKM. Losses at the gene ends were 5 bases for V and 2 bases for J; bases not matched to a gene: 9. The CDR3 has 15 amino acids. CDR3 loop: CASSETGSHPYEQYF. CDR3 sequence (DNA): TGTGCCAGCAGTGAGACAGGGAGTCATCCCTACGAGCAGTACTTC.

The chain recombines TRBV24-1 with TRBJ2-7, with 11 nucleotides matching TRBD2. This CDR3 contains 15 residues. The V segment lost 4 bases and the J segment 2 bases; nucleotides outside the gene matches: 3. Germline V gives CDR1 KGHDR, CDR2 SFDVKD. CDR3 bases: TGTGCCACCAGTGAGTCTAGCGGGGGGACCTACGAGCAGTACTTC. Translation: CATSESSGGTYEQYF.

CDR3 DNA sequence: TGCGCCAGCAGCACCAGCCCGGGGACAGATGATGGCTACACCTTC. Translation: CASSTSPGTDDGYTF. The V gene is TRBV5-1, the J gene TRBJ1-2; 7 bases fit TRBD1. The germline gives CDR1 SGHRS, CDR2 YFSETQ. Trimming removed 4 bases from V and 6 bases from J; junction bases left unmatched: 12. This CDR3 is 15 amino acids long.

This chain links TRBV19 with TRBJ1-4, with 8 bases aligning to TRBD1. The junction had 3 bases not matched to a gene; V was cut back by 3 bases and J by 3 bases. The CDR3 consists of 15 residues. Germline V gene sequence: CDR1 LNHDA, CDR2 SQIVND (reference sequence). The CDR3 region is CASSMTGVANEKLFF. Written as DNA, the CDR3 is TGTGCCAGTAGTATGACAGGGGTGGCTAATGAAAAACTGTTTTTT.

This clone has ten or more counts. The chain couples TRBV9 to TRBJ2-2; TRBD1 aligns across 10 bases. The CDR3 is 20 amino acids. The V gene's germline CDR1 is SGDLS and CDR2 YYNGEE. J lost 4 bases, V lost 3 bases, and 18 bases had no gene match. CDR3 in DNA: TGTGCCAGCAGCGGCCGGGACAGGGGTCGCGGGGGGCGTGTCACCGGGGAGCTGTTTTTT. It encodes CASSGRDRGRGGRVTGELFF.

The gene calls are TRBV4-3 and TRBJ2-2; TRBD1 matches at 10 bases. Trimming removed 3 bases from V and 6 bases from J; junction bases left unmatched: 7. The CDR3 covers 16 residues. Germline V gene sequence: CDR1 LGHNA, CDR2 YSLEER. CDR3 protein: CASSHLTGGRSGELFF. CDR3 sequence (DNA): TGCGCCAGCAGCCACCTGACAGGGGGCAGGTCCGGGGAGCTGTTTTTT.

This clone was seen only a few times. This sequence joins TRBV4-2 and TRBJ1-3; D not resolved. V lost 4 bases and J lost 2, with 18 bases in between. Germline CDR1 and CDR2: LGHNA and YNFKEQ. The CDR3 covers 17 residues. Written as DNA, the CDR3 is TGTGCCAGCAGCCGCCTCACCGCCGGGAGAGCTGGAAACACCATATATTTT. Translation gives CASSRLTAGRAGNTIYF.

V and J are TRBV4-1 and TRBJ1-5; TRBD1 aligns across 10 bases. Germline CDR1 reads MGHRA; CDR2 reads YSYEKL. Trimming removed 0 bases from V and 7 bases from J; junction bases left unmatched: 6. CDR3 size: 16 residues. CDR3 in amino acids: CASSQDFGTGVQPQHF. The CDR3 DNA reads as TGCGCCAGCAGCCAAGATTTTGGGACAGGGGTGCAGCCCCAGCATTTT.

The V and J genes are TRBV6-2 or TRBV6-3 and TRBJ1-4, with D possibly being TRBD1 (5 bases). The ends were cut back, 2 bases at V and 10 bases at J, with 20 bases in the middle. Germline CDR1 is MNHEY and CDR2 is SVGEGT. This CDR3 has 16 amino acids. The CDR3 here is CASSYPYGPGKGKLFF. Here the CDR3 DNA reads TGTGCCAGCAGTTACCCCTACGGGCCAGGGAAAGGAAAACTGTTTTTT.

The chain employs TRBV13 and TRBJ2-7; D is unclear. This CDR3 has 14 amino acids. CDR1 and CDR2 (germline): PRHDT, FYEKMQ (reference sequence). V lost 2 bases and J lost 4, with 12 bases in between. The CDR3, as DNA: TGTGCCAGCAGCTTATGGGCCAGGAAGTACGAGCAGTACTTC. Translating gives CASSLWARKYEQYF.

V and J are TRBV5-1 and TRBJ2-2; 9 bases agree with TRBD1. Unmatched junction bases numbered 4, after V lost 3 bases and J lost 4 bases. Germline CDR1 and CDR2: SGHRS and YFSETQ. The CDR3 is made up of 15 amino acids. The CDR3 DNA reads as TGCGCCAGCAGCTACGGGACAGGGTTCACCGGGGAGCTGTTTTTT. Residues: CASSYGTGFTGELFF.

The sample holds a few counts of this clone. The J gene is TRBJ2-7, the V gene TRBV10-3, with a tentative D call TRBD1 (6 bases). Trimming took 0 bases from V and 0 from J, leaving 12 bases between them. The CDR3 runs to 16 residues. The germline V gene encodes CDR1 ENHRY and CDR2 SYGVKD. The CDR3 DNA follows: TGTGCCATCAGTGAGTCGGACAGCGCAAGCTCCTACGAGCAGTACTTC. The encoded protein is CAISESDSASSYEQYF.

The chain links TRBV4-3 to TRBJ2-2, with 10 bases fitting TRBD1. J gave up 3 bases and V 4 bases, and 8 bases lay outside the gene matches. The CDR3 has 17 residues. CDR1 LGHNA and CDR2 YSLEER come from the germline V gene. DNA of the CDR3: TGCGCCAGCAGCCGGAGGGACAGGGGATGGGACACCGGGGAGCTGTTTTTT. Amino acids: CASSRRDRGWDTGELFF.

The chain uses TRBV19 and TRBJ2-5, with a tentative D call TRBD1 (6 bases). Trimming removed 1 base from V and 3 bases from J, with 12 bases in between. The CDR3 runs 15 residues. CDR1 is LNHDA, CDR2 SQIVND, per germline (reference sequence). The CDR3 region is CASSIGGPAKETQYF. DNA for the CDR3: TGTGCCAGTAGTATAGGGGGGCCAGCTAAAGAGACCCAGTACTTC.

The rearrangement uses TRBV30 and TRBJ1-5; 11 bases agree with TRBD1. J was trimmed by 5 bases and V by 3 bases; bases with no gene match: 3. CDR3 length: 14 amino acids. Germline CDR1 GTSNPN, CDR2 SVGIG (reference sequence). DNA for the CDR3: TGTGCCTGGAGCGCGGACAGGGGGCATCAGCCCCAGCATTTT. Residues: CAWSADRGHQPQHF.

This clone appeared a few times. CDR3 protein: CATSTGTEAFF. The CDR3 region has the DNA TGCGCCACTTCGACAGGGACTGAAGCTTTCTTT. The chain is built from TRBV5-1 and TRBJ1-1; 7 nucleotides align to TRBD1. V was clipped by 9 bases and J by 5 bases; unmatched bases: 4. Germline V CDR1 and CDR2: SGHRS, YFSETQ. This CDR3 has 11 amino acids.